This TCR beta chain was captured in a study of T cell repertoires in cytomegalovirus infection. Study overall: It was the public TCR beta signatures that indicated both CMV infection and matching HLA type. Findings and limits, study-wide: The cumulative frequency of public TCR beta families distinguished individuals who carried CMV together with the relevant HLA. HLA-C-restricted CMV-specific TCR beta clonotypes were dominant in the ex vivo response.

There are a few counts of this clonotype. Its antigen is currently unknown. One entry per CDR3 protein, called by TCRdb with MiXCR from the reads. The table shows roughly 200,000 distinct CDR3 sequences, with approximately 9.6% occurring only once. Deletions cut 1 base from V and 3 bases from J, with 10 bases between. Germline V gene sequence: CDR1 SGHNT, CDR2 YENEEA. This CDR3 has 14 amino acids. V and J are TRBV11-3 and TRBJ2-7; possibly TRBD1 or TRBD2 for D (5 bases each). The sequencing sample was made of PBMCs. This TCR derives from a human donor in good health (CMV status not recorded). Some clones in this sample may be carry-over from other donors' samples. The CDR3 DNA is TGTGCCAGCAGCTTAGGAGGGGATAACTACGAGCAGTACTTC. It codes for CASSLGGDNYEQYF.